Presented here are 6 T cell receptor beta chains from one specimen sequenced in a study of cytomegalovirus exposure and HLA in healthy donors. In the PCR, 60 Vbeta and 13 Jbeta primers were used. Assay used: immunoSEQ multiplex PCR; TCRdb lists only in-frame clones, some missing. The sample comprises 150,000 to 200,000 clones, approximately 80% of which are singletons, and about 9.7% rests with the top ten. Sequencing input: PBMCs. The receptor source for this set is a young man in good health and CMV-seropositive.

This rearrangement joins TRBV9 to TRBJ1-1, with D possibly TRBD1 on 6 matching bases. The CDR3 consists of 16 residues. The germline V gene encodes CDR1 SGDLS and CDR2 YYNGEE. Trimming cost V 3 bases and J 0 bases, with 15 bases left between them. CDR3: CASSARGGALNTEAFF. In DNA, the CDR3 is TGTGCCAGCAGCGCCCGAGGGGGGGCCTTGAACACTGAAGCTTTCTTT.

The chain is built from TRBV19 and TRBJ2-1; 7 nucleotides align to TRBD2. Germline CDR1 and CDR2: LNHDA and SQIVND (reference sequence). V trimming: 10 bases; J trimming: 0 bases; junction bases outside the gene matches: 15. CDR3 length: 17 amino acids. CDR3 protein: CATVGLVGGSSYNEQFF. DNA for the CDR3: TGTGCCACGGTTGGGCTAGTGGGGGGGAGCTCCTACAATGAGCAGTTCTTC.

The chain couples TRBV29-1 to TRBJ2-5, with D tentatively TRBD1 (5 bases). CDR1 SQVTM and CDR2 ANQGSEA come from the germline V gene. Trimming took off 4 bases at V and 5 bases at J, with 14 bases between the two ends. The CDR3 totals 13 residues. CDR3 nucleotide sequence: TGCAGCGTTGGGCAGATTTCAGGGGAGACCCAGTACTTC. It translates to CSVGQISGETQYF. Based on the CDR3 plus reference TRBV29-1 and TRBJ2-5, the full variable domain is SAVISQKPSRDICQRGTSLTIQCQVDSQVTMMFWYRQQPGQSLTLIATANQGSEATYESGFVIDKFPISRPNLTFSTLTVSNMSPEDSSIYLCSVGQISGETQYFGPGTRLLVL.

The J gene is TRBJ2-5, the V gene TRBV2; 7 bases align to TRBD1. This CDR3 has 14 residues. Germline CDR1 reads SNHLY; CDR2 reads FYNNEI. The ends lost 2 bases at V and 4 bases at J; junction bases unmatched: 4. The CDR3 nucleotides are TGTGCCAGCAGTGAACAGGGGGTTGGAGAGACCCAGTACTTC. Its protein product is CASSEQGVGETQYF.

The chain combines TRBV28 with TRBJ2-3; 13 bases are shared with TRBD2. The V gene's germline CDR1 is MDHEN and CDR2 SYDVKM. V was clipped by 4 bases and J by 1 base; unmatched bases: 2. The CDR3 contains 16 residues. The CDR3 protein is CASSSGTSGGTDTQYF. The CDR3 DNA reads as TGTGCCAGCAGTTCAGGGACTAGCGGGGGCACAGATACGCAGTATTTT.

This clone was seen only a few times. The chain uses TRBV6-1 and TRBJ1-5; weak D call: TRBD1 (5 bases). Germline CDR1 and CDR2: MNHNS and SASEGT. V gave up 6 bases and J gave up 7 bases, with 13 bases separating them. The CDR3 runs to 13 residues. The CDR3 here is CASRGTGVQPQHF. CDR3 nucleotides: TGTGCCAGCAGAGGGACGGGGGTACAGCCCCAGCATTTT.